This T cell receptor (beta chain) was captured by sequencing in a study of shared clonotypes between healthy human individuals (TCRdb year 2020). Concerning the study at large: The cohort comprised two women and a few men aged 18 to 49 years. Libraries were prepared and TCR repertoires were sequenced by different laboratories using diverse techniques, in order to increase sequencing depth and limit assay-specific biases. To estimate repertoire size and how much clonotype sharing occurs between individuals, the study deeply sequenced the blood TCR repertoires of about five healthy adults. For each donor, three plates each were used for CD4 naive and CD4 memory, two plates were used for CD8 naive, and one plate was used for CD8 memory. Between about 0.8 and 9 billion PBMCs per donor were obtained by leukapheresis. Study-wide conclusions, independent of this receptor: Compared with non-shared clonotypes, clonotypes shared by all four sorted-subset donors had higher generation probabilities. Based on pairwise subsampling, the degree of clonotype sharing among donors was expected to be affected by sequencing depth. Incomplete sequencing was indicated by rarefaction of sorted-subset datasets, despite the large sequencing depth. Sampling was limited to blood, and TCR repertoires in tissue likely differ from TCR repertoires in blood. Estimated clonotype richness was generally larger for naive than for memory subsets. The genetic and exposure-history diversity represented was limited by the small number of donors. Across a few donors, approximately 5% of naive CD4, around 3.5% of naive CD8, under 2.5% of memory CD4, and roughly 0.4% of memory CD8 clonotypes were shared.

Donors were healthy HIV-negative adults with no recently reported acute infections or vaccinations. Only Caucasian adults living in Nashville, Tennessee, USA were represented among the donors. CD4+ T cells were enriched by magnetic negative selection, after which naive cells were positively selected on CD45RA and the negative fraction was taken as the memory subset. Blood was collected by leukapheresis, and PBMCs were isolated by Ficoll-Histopaque density gradient centrifugation and then cryopreserved in liquid nitrogen vapor phase. Analytical flow cytometry was used to check the purity and quantity of each magnetically sorted T cell population. From each sorted fraction, genomic DNA was isolated and quantified by UV absorbance on a Nanodrop 2000c. Using the deep immunoSEQ assay, TCR CDR3 regions were amplified from genomic DNA by multiplex PCR. Extracted genomic DNA from each cell subset was distributed evenly across all wells of several immunoSEQ 96-well plates, and each plate was treated as a replicate. For sorted subsets, each replicate PCR was loaded with approximately 0.2 ug genomic DNA, equivalent to about 33,000 T cell genomes. Purified libraries were quantified with a Qubit 3.0 fluorometer, sized on a Bioanalyzer 2100, and re-quantified with the KAPA Library Quantification kit. Every immunoSEQ 96-well plate was sequenced on a separate single-read 150-cycle Illumina NextSeq 550 flow cell. The authors' analysis ran thus. Because only junctional sequences without quality scores were contained in the immunoSEQ output, filtering matching that applied to full-length reads could not be performed. Sequences were annotated with PyIR, a Python wrapper for IgBLAST v1.9, and V/J genes and CDR3 were assigned using IMGT germline references. Reads were removed for weak V/J assignments (E-value above 1e-6), missing CDR3, stop codons, out-of-frame junctions, or ambiguous translated residues. V3J clonotypes were defined as sequences sharing the same inferred V gene, J gene, and CDR3 amino acid sequence. Percentage overlap between repertoires was computed as shared unique clonotypes divided by the size of the smaller repertoire. Repertoire richness was assessed with RTK rarefaction, the Chao1 estimator, and Recon v2.1 estimates of unobserved clonotypes. Generation probabilities for all TCRbeta clonotypes obtained by the gDNA method from a handful of donors were computed using OLGA. In its TCRdb copy, this immuneACCESS table keeps in-frame sequences only and misses some clones. Where compared with another copy, unresolved V genes explain less than half of these, and the others have no known cause. The V and J calls and clone size come from that table; D and trimming were worked out from the DNA. This sample has some 2.1 million clones in its table, and 85% to 95% of those were observed once. The ten largest clones add up to more than 0.1% of the sample.

Between the V and J ends, shortened by 0 bases and 2 bases respectively, the junction contains 12 bases. The germline V gene (reference sequence) yields GTSNPN for CDR1 and SVGIG for CDR2. From the cysteine through the phenylalanine, the CDR3 covers 15 amino acids. Only CDR3 DNA remains: 45 bases, in frame from the first base. To note about this clone: The antigen this receptor binds is unknown. No quality values exist for individual bases; no much larger clone is one base distant.

This sequence originates from a man aged 18-30 years in good health. Sample: naive CD4+ T cells sorted from blood. This sample's cell subset or site label indicates: CD45RA+ positively selected. The chain is assembled from TRBV30 and TRBJ2-3, and TRBD2 may be the D gene, going by 6 matching bases. The CDR3 is CAWSVWAGSTDTQYF. At the DNA level, the sequence is TGTGCCTGGAGTGTCTGGGCGGGATCCACAGATACGCAGTATTTT.